A single sample is the source of the 20 T cell receptor beta chains below, sequenced in a study of a mutant IDH1 vaccine in newly diagnosed glioma. The time point was: baseline, week 1 (first vaccination visit). Treatment given: pre-vaccination baseline after standard-of-care therapy. TCRdb's copy holds only in-frame clones and misses some; the assay was immunoSEQ multiplex PCR. The sample consists of over 20,000 clones, approximately 93% of them appearing once. This material consisted of PBMCs, taken from a glioma patient treated with radiotherapy, temozolomide or both. The receptors were sampled from a man aged 25 to 45 with glioma.

The table lists this clone with a few counts. The chain carries TRBV23-1 and TRBJ1-1; no definite D call. TRBV23-1 is reported as an ORF; its role is uncertain. The CDR3 extends over 14 amino acids. V was clipped by 1 base and J by 1 base, with 7 bases between them. The CDR3 DNA reads as TGCGCCAGCAGTCAATACAATCCGAACACTGAAGCTTTCTTT. The encoded protein is CASSQYNPNTEAFF.

The chain recombines TRBV11-2 with TRBJ2-1, with 12 bases aligning to TRBD2. Germline-derived CDR1 and CDR2 are SGHAT and FQNNGV. CDR3 length: 15 amino acids. V trimming: 3 bases; J trimming: 6 bases; junction bases outside the gene matches: 3. CDR3 in DNA: TGTGCCAGCAGCTTCCGACTAGCGGGAGCCAATGAGCAGTTCTTC. Amino acid sequence: CASSFRLAGANEQFF.

This clone was found a few times. Here the CDR3 reads CASSTDRIGWNQPQHF. CDR3 in DNA: TGTGCCAGTAGCACAGACAGGATAGGGTGGAATCAGCCCCAGCATTTT. The chain recombines TRBV19 with TRBJ1-5; the D gene is possibly TRBD1 (6 bases). Trimming cost V 6 bases and J 4 bases, with 19 bases left between them. The germline gives CDR1 LNHDA, CDR2 SQIVND (reference sequence). The CDR3 is made up of 16 amino acids.

V and J are TRBV4-1 and TRBJ2-1, with D perhaps matching TRBD2 (5 bases). The CDR3 is 15 residues long. Germline V CDR1 and CDR2: MGHRA, YSYEKL. The germline V and J ends were trimmed by 1 base and 7 bases, with 14 bases remaining between them. This chain's CDR3 is CASSQVSRERNEQFF. CDR3 DNA: TGCGCCAGCAGCCAAGTGAGTAGGGAGAGGAATGAGCAGTTCTTC.

This chain joins TRBV7-8 and TRBJ1-2, with D possibly being TRBD1 (6 bases). Germline values: CDR1 SGHVS, CDR2 FQNEAQ. V was shortened by 3 bases and J by 0 bases, with 11 bases between the two germline ends. This CDR3 has 15 amino acids. This chain's CDR3 is CASSFSGTPNYGYTF. CDR3 bases: TGTGCCAGCAGCTTCTCCGGGACACCTAACTATGGCTACACCTTC.

The rearrangement uses TRBV10-1 and TRBJ2-1; D gene ambiguous. Germline V gene lookup returns CDR1 WNHNN and CDR2 SYGVQD (reference sequence). V was pared by 2 bases and J by 7 bases, with 18 bases between. The CDR3 is 16 amino acids. The CDR3 is CASSEQWMKGLNEQFF. For the CDR3, the DNA is TGCGCCAGCAGTGAGCAATGGATGAAGGGATTGAATGAGCAGTTCTTC.

By sample share, this clone is medium-sized. The V and J genes are TRBV19 and TRBJ2-5; 7 bases match TRBD2. After removal of 7 bases from V and 5 bases from J, the junction contained 7 bases not matched to a gene. Germline CDR1 LNHDA, CDR2 SQIVND (reference sequence). This CDR3 region has 13 residues. DNA of the CDR3: TGTGCCAGTACCACGGGGACTAAGGAGACCCAGTACTTC. It is translated as CASTTGTKETQYF.

The chain employs TRBV25-1 and TRBJ2-3, with a tentative D call TRBD2 (6 bases). Trimming took 4 bases from V and 9 from J, leaving 11 bases between them. Germline lookup yields CDR1 MGHDK and CDR2 SYGVNS. CDR3 length: 12 residues. The CDR3, as DNA: TGTGCCAGCAGTGCCTTACGGGGGACGCAGTATTTT. Protein product: CASSALRGTQYF.

In DNA, the CDR3 is TGCGCCAGCAGCTTTTTATCAGGGGGCAATGAGCAGTTCTTC. It specifies CASSFLSGGNEQFF. The gene calls are TRBV5-1 and TRBJ2-1; 7 positions agree with TRBD1. The CDR3 spans 14 residues. With 2 bases clipped from V and 6 bases from J, the junction kept 5 bases outside the gene matches. Germline CDR1 SGHRS, CDR2 YFSETQ. The whole variable domain, filled in from reference TRBV5-1 and TRBJ2-1, reads KAGVTQTPRYLIKTRGQQVTLSCSPISGHRSVSWYQQTPGQGLQFLFEYFSETQRNKGNFPGRFSGRQFSNSRSEMNVSTLELGDSALYLCASSFLSGGNEQFFGPGTRLTVL.

The chain combines TRBV7-9 with TRBJ2-5; TRBD2 agrees at 12 bases. Germline V lookup: CDR1 SEHNR, CDR2 FQNEAQ (reference sequence). The junction had 4 bases not matched to a gene; V was cut back by 0 bases and J by 2 bases. The CDR3 is 17 amino acids. In DNA, the CDR3 is TGTGCCAGCAGCTTAGCGTCACTAGCGGGAGGACAAGAGACCCAGTACTTC. Translated: CASSLASLAGGQETQYF.

Here the CDR3 DNA reads TGTGCCAGCAGTTATAAGAGCTCTGGAAACACCATATATTTT. Translation gives CASSYKSSGNTIYF. This rearrangement joins TRBV2 to TRBJ1-3; D gene uncertain. This CDR3 has 14 residues. In germline, CDR1 is SNHLY, CDR2 FYNNEI. The germline V and J ends were trimmed by 5 bases and 0 bases, with 8 bases remaining between them.

This chain connects TRBV5-4 to TRBJ2-3; 14 bases agree with TRBD2. Looked up from germline, CDR1 is SGHNT and CDR2 is YYREEE (reference sequence). The length of the CDR3 is 15 residues. After removal of 4 bases from V and 4 bases from J, the junction contained 2 bases not matched to a gene. The CDR3 reads CASSKGLAGADTQYF. The DNA for the CDR3 is TGTGCCAGCAGCAAGGGACTAGCGGGAGCAGATACGCAGTATTTT.

The chain links TRBV5-1 to TRBJ2-2; D call uncertain. Germline CDR1 reads SGHRS; CDR2 reads YFSETQ. The CDR3 runs to 14 residues. V lost 6 bases and J 4 bases, leaving 13 bases between the germline ends. The CDR3 protein is CASTQTRSTGELFF. The DNA of the CDR3 is TGCGCCAGCACACAGACACGTAGCACCGGGGAGCTGTTTTTT.

The V gene is TRBV13, the J gene TRBJ1-1, with TRBD1 matching over 9 bases. Germline CDR1 PRHDT, CDR2 FYEKMQ (reference sequence). Trimming cost V 4 bases and J 3 bases; bases outside gene matches: 3. This CDR3 is built from 14 residues. CDR3 sequence (DNA): TGTGCCAGCAGCTCGTGGGACAGGGACACTGAAGCTTTCTTT. It encodes CASSSWDRDTEAFF.

The rearrangement joins TRBV5-1 to TRBJ1-1; possibly TRBD1 for D (6 bases). Germline CDR1 reads SGHRS; CDR2 reads YFSETQ. Trimming stripped 0 bases from V and 6 bases from J, with 12 bases between. This CDR3 region has 14 residues. CDR3 bases: TGCGCCAGCAGCTTGGGAACAGGGAGAGCTGAAGCTTTCTTT. It yields the protein CASSLGTGRAEAFF.

This rearrangement joins TRBV30 to TRBJ2-7; weak D call: TRBD2 (6 bases). Germline V gene sequence: CDR1 GTSNPN, CDR2 SVGIG (reference sequence). This CDR3 region has 14 residues. With 0 bases removed from V and 5 bases from J, the gap between germline ends came to 14 bases. The DNA of the CDR3 is TGTGCCTGGAGTGTACGCGGGACGAGGAACGAGCAGTACTTC. Its protein is CAWSVRGTRNEQYF.

The V call is TRBV5-6, the J call TRBJ1-2, with 9 positions matching TRBD1. This CDR3 comprises 14 residues. Germline V CDR1 and CDR2: SGHDT, YYEEEE. Germline trimming cut 5 bases from V and 4 bases from J; bases unmatched to any gene: 6. The CDR3 loop is CASRYTGGAYGYTF. The CDR3 nucleotides read TGTGCCAGCAGGTATACAGGGGGCGCCTATGGCTACACCTTC.

The chain uses TRBV6-1 and TRBJ2-7; 7 bases are a match to TRBD2. CDR3 length: 13 residues. Germline trimming cut 7 bases from V and 4 bases from J; bases unmatched to any gene: 7. Looked up from germline, CDR1 is MNHNS and CDR2 is SASEGT. This CDR3 reads CASTGDYRYEQYF. CDR3 DNA sequence: TGTGCCAGCACCGGGGACTATAGATACGAGCAGTACTTC.

The chain links TRBV29-1 to TRBJ2-7, with 8 bases matching TRBD1. This CDR3 is 12 amino acids long. After removal of 4 bases from V and 5 bases from J, the junction contained 4 bases not matched to a gene. CDR1 and CDR2 from the germline V gene are SQVTM and ANQGSEA. For the CDR3, the DNA is TGCAGCGTTGCAGGGGGCTTTGACGAGCAGTACTTC. Protein product: CSVAGGFDEQYF.

This clone showed up just once. The V gene is TRBV7-8, the J gene TRBJ2-2, with D maybe TRBD2 (5 bases). V lost 6 bases to trimming and J lost 4 bases, with 15 bases between them. The V gene's germline CDR1 is SGHVS and CDR2 FQNEAQ. CDR3 length: 15 amino acids. The CDR3 nucleotides read TGTGCCAGCAGTTTTAGGACTTCCCTCACCGGGGAGCTGTTTTTT. It yields the protein CASSFRTSLTGELFF.